The source of this TCR beta chain is a study of blood T cell repertoires in COVID-19. Study as a whole: Samples representing acute and convalescent COVID-19 were sourced from the United States, Italy and Spain. PBMCs, B-cell-depleted T cells, or T cells provided the cDNA or gDNA that made up the material.

Profiling relied on immunoSEQ multiplex PCR, and the TCRdb table lists in-frame clones only, not all of them. The sample shows 190,000 or so clones, roughly 81% of them seen only once. Enrolled during active infection, Seattle patients were then followed longitudinally. The CDR3 extends over 14 amino acids. V gave up 0 bases and J gave up 5 bases, with 14 bases separating them. The germline CDR1 and CDR2 sequences are SQVTM and ANQGSEA. A few counts support this clone. This clonotype originated in a woman older than 75 with COVID-19, enrolled during active disease. The chain couples TRBV29-1 to TRBJ2-7; D is possibly TRBD2 (5 bases). The specimen sequenced was peripheral blood. The CDR3 region has the DNA TGCAGCGTTGAAGATTCCCGGGGTAGAAACGAGCAGTACTTC. Translation gives CSVEDSRGRNEQYF.